The 15 T cell receptor beta chains in this list originate from one sample, sequenced in a study of shared clonotypes between healthy human individuals. The data were produced by immunoSEQ multiplex PCR, yet TCRdb's version contains in-frame clones alone and is incomplete. Counted here are some 320,000 clones, roughly 87% occurring once; the ten biggest clones make up roughly 17%. The sequenced material came from memory CD8+ T cells sorted from blood. Regarding subset: CD45RO+ cells pooled with CCR7-negative TemRA cells. The source is a young man in good health.

This clone was counted once. The chain employs TRBV12-5 and TRBJ2-5; D is ambiguous. Germline values: CDR1 LGHNT, CDR2 FRNRAP. This CDR3 region has 12 residues. The ends were cut back, 6 bases at V and 5 bases at J, with 10 bases in the middle. CDR3 region: CASGKLGETQYF. Written as DNA, the CDR3 is TGTGCTAGTGGGAAGCTGGGGGAGACCCAGTACTTC.

The chain links TRBV7-9 to TRBJ2-1; D possibly corresponds to TRBD2 (6 bases). The CDR3 covers 13 residues. From germline, CDR1 is SEHNR and CDR2 FQNEAQ (reference sequence). The V gene lost 5 bases and the J gene lost 10 bases, with 15 bases spanning the gap. DNA of the CDR3: TGTGCCAGCAGCCCTGGAGGGGTTGAAGAGCAGTTCTTC. Translated, it gives CASSPGGVEEQFF. Full variable domain (missing parts from reference TRBV7-9 and TRBJ2-1): DTGVSQNPRHKITKRGQNVTFRCDPISEHNRLYWYRQTLGQGPEFLTYFQNEAQLEKSRLLSDRFSAERPKGSFSTLEIQRTEQGDSAMYLCASSPGGVEEQFFGPGTRLTVL.

This clone was seen at least ten times. This chain joins TRBV11-2 and TRBJ2-7; the D gene is possibly TRBD2 (6 bases). V was trimmed by 7 bases and J by 1 base, leaving 20 bases between them. The germline CDR1 and CDR2 sequences are SGHAT and FQNNGV. The CDR3 runs to 16 residues. CDR3 region: CASMGGSGVRSYEQYF. In nucleotides, the CDR3 is TGTGCCAGCATGGGGGGTAGTGGGGTCAGATCCTACGAGCAGTACTTC.

The gene calls are TRBV6-1 and TRBJ2-3; 7 positions match TRBD1. J gave up 4 bases and V 2 bases, and 9 bases lay outside the gene matches. CDR3 length: 16 residues. Germline CDR1 and CDR2: MNHNS and SASEGT. CDR3 sequence: CASSELVRGLSDTQYF. CDR3 nucleotide sequence: TGTGCCAGCAGTGAACTGGTCAGGGGGTTGTCAGATACGCAGTATTTT.

The V gene is TRBV5-4, the J gene TRBJ2-7; a weak D match, TRBD2 (5 bases). CDR3 length: 15 residues. V gave up 4 bases and J gave up 0 bases, with 14 bases separating them. Germline V gene lookup returns CDR1 SGHNT and CDR2 YYREEE (reference sequence). As DNA, the CDR3 is TGTGCCAGCAGCCCTTATCGAGGGAGCTCCTACGAGCAGTACTTC. It translates to CASSPYRGSSYEQYF.

The J gene is TRBJ2-7, the V gene TRBV7-9; 12 bases are shared with TRBD2. The germline CDR1 and CDR2 sequences are SEHNR and FQNEAQ (reference sequence). This CDR3 is 16 amino acids long. With 0 bases clipped from V and 0 bases from J, the junction kept 0 bases outside the gene matches. In DNA form, the CDR3 reads TGTGCCAGCAGCTTAGCGGGACTAGCGGGCTCCTACGAGCAGTACTTC. It codes for CASSLAGLAGSYEQYF.

This chain connects TRBV27 to TRBJ2-1; a possible D gene is TRBD2 (6 bases). Trimming removed 3 bases from V and 0 bases from J, with 6 bases in between. The CDR3 contains 14 residues. Per germline, CDR1 MNHEY and CDR2 SMNVEV (reference sequence). DNA for the CDR3: TGTGCCAGCAGTTTCGGGAGCTCCTACAATGAGCAGTTCTTC. Translation gives CASSFGSSYNEQFF.

The J gene is TRBJ1-3, the V gene TRBV5-6; D is unresolved. CDR1 is SGHDT, CDR2 YYEEEE, per germline. Trimming shortened V by 0 bases and J by 0 bases, and 7 bases separated the two germline ends. CDR3 length: 15 residues. The CDR3 DNA follows: TGTGCCAGCAGCTTGGGAGGTTTCTCTGGAAACACCATATATTTT. This sequence encodes CASSLGGFSGNTIYF.

V and J are TRBV9 and TRBJ1-2, with 9 bases fitting TRBD1. The CDR3 is 17 residues long. Germline lookup yields CDR1 SGDLS and CDR2 YYNGEE. Trimming cost V 5 bases and J 2 bases; bases outside gene matches: 13. CDR3 nucleotide sequence: TGTGCCAGCAGTCGTAAGGGACAGGGAAGACTCAACTATGGCTACACCTTC. It translates to CASSRKGQGRLNYGYTF.

This clone is a singleton in its sample. This sequence joins TRBV13 and TRBJ2-3, with a tentative D call TRBD1 (6 bases). Germline CDR1 is PRHDT and CDR2 is FYEKMQ (reference sequence). Trimming took 5 bases from V and 2 from J, leaving 14 bases between them. This CDR3 has 15 residues. The CDR3 DNA sequence: TGTGCCAGCAGCCTAACCTGGACAGTCACAGATACGCAGTATTTT. Amino acid sequence: CASSLTWTVTDTQYF.

This clone was picked up one time. The rearrangement uses TRBV7-2 and TRBJ2-4; a possible D gene is TRBD2 (5 bases). V gave up 1 base and J gave up 1 base, with 14 bases separating them. Germline CDR1 is SGHTA and CDR2 is FQGNSA. The CDR3 covers 17 residues. The CDR3 is CASSLVYGGGAKNIQYF. Written as DNA, the CDR3 is TGTGCCAGCAGCTTAGTTTATGGAGGTGGGGCCAAAAACATTCAGTACTTC.

V is TRBV2 and J is TRBJ2-3; 7 bases are shared with TRBD1. Per the germline V gene, CDR1 is SNHLY and CDR2 is FYNNEI. Trimming at V came to 6 bases and at J to 3 bases, leaving 12 bases not matched to a gene. The CDR3 spans 16 residues. CDR3 DNA sequence: TGTGCCAGCAGAAGTGACAGGGAAGGGTGGACAGATACGCAGTATTTT. It translates to CASRSDREGWTDTQYF.

The chain combines TRBV28 with TRBJ2-2, with TRBD1 as a possible D gene (5 bases). The germline CDR1 and CDR2 sequences are MDHEN and SYDVKM. The length of the CDR3 is 17 residues. Trimming took off 3 bases at V and 0 bases at J, with 14 bases between the two ends. The CDR3 DNA follows: TGTGCCAGCAGTTTGGGTAGGGGTCGATCGAACACCGGGGAGCTGTTTTTT. Its translation is CASSLGRGRSNTGELFF.

The chain employs TRBV4-1 and TRBJ1-1; D is ambiguous. The V and J ends lost 0 bases and 1 base respectively, with 12 bases between them. The CDR3 contains 16 residues. Looked up from germline, CDR1 is MGHRA and CDR2 is YSYEKL. CDR3 amino acids: CASSQERIGENTEAFF. CDR3 sequence (DNA): TGCGCCAGCAGCCAAGAGCGCATCGGGGAGAACACTGAAGCTTTCTTT.

Turning to this clone: Other DNA sequences in this sample translate to the same CDR3. The chain couples TRBV9 to TRBJ1-3; D gene ambiguous. V was pared by 0 bases and J by 4 bases, with 11 bases between. The CDR3 length is 15 residues. The germline V gene has CDR1 SGDLS and CDR2 YYNGEE. Written as DNA, the CDR3 is TGTGCCAGCAGCGTAGGATCCGGGTCCGGAAACACCATATATTTT. Encoded protein: CASSVGSGSGNTIYF.